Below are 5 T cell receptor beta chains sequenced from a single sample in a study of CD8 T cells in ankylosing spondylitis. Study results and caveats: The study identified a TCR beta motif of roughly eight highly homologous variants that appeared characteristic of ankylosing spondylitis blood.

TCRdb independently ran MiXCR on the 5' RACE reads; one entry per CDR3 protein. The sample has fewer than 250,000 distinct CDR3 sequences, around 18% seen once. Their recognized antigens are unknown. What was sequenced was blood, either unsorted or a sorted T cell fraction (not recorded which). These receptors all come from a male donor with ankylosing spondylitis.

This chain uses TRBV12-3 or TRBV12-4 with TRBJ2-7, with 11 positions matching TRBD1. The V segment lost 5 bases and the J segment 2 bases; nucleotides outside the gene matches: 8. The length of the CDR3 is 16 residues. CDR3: CASSPRTGGSAYEQYF. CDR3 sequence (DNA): TGTGCCAGCAGTCCACGGACAGGGGGCTCCGCCTACGAGCAGTACTTC.

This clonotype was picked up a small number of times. The CDR3 DNA reads as TGTGCGTGGGGGGGGTTACAGGGGGCTAAGTGGCAGTACTTC. Translating it yields CAWGGLQGAKWQYF. The chain recombines TRBV25-1 with TRBJ2-7, with 9 bases aligning to TRBD1. This CDR3 contains 14 residues. From germline, CDR1 is MGHDK and CDR2 SYGVNS.

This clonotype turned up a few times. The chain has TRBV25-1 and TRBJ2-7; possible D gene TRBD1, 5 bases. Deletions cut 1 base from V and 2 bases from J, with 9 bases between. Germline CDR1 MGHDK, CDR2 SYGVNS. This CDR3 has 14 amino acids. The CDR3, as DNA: TGTGCCAGCAGTGAATCTGGGGCTCCCTACGAGCAGTACTTC. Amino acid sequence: CASSESGAPYEQYF.

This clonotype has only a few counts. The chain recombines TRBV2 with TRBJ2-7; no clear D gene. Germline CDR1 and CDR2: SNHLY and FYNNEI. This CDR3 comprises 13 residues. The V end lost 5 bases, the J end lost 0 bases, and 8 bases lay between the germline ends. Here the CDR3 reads CASSSWDSYEQYF. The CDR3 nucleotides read TGTGCCAGCAGTAGTTGGGACTCCTACGAGCAGTACTTC.

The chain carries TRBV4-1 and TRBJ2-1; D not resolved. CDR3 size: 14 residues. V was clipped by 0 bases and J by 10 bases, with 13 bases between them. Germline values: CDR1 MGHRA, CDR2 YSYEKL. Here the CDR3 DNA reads TGCGCCAGCAGCCAAGATAGCCGGGCAGACGAGCAGTTCTTC. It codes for CASSQDSRADEQFF.